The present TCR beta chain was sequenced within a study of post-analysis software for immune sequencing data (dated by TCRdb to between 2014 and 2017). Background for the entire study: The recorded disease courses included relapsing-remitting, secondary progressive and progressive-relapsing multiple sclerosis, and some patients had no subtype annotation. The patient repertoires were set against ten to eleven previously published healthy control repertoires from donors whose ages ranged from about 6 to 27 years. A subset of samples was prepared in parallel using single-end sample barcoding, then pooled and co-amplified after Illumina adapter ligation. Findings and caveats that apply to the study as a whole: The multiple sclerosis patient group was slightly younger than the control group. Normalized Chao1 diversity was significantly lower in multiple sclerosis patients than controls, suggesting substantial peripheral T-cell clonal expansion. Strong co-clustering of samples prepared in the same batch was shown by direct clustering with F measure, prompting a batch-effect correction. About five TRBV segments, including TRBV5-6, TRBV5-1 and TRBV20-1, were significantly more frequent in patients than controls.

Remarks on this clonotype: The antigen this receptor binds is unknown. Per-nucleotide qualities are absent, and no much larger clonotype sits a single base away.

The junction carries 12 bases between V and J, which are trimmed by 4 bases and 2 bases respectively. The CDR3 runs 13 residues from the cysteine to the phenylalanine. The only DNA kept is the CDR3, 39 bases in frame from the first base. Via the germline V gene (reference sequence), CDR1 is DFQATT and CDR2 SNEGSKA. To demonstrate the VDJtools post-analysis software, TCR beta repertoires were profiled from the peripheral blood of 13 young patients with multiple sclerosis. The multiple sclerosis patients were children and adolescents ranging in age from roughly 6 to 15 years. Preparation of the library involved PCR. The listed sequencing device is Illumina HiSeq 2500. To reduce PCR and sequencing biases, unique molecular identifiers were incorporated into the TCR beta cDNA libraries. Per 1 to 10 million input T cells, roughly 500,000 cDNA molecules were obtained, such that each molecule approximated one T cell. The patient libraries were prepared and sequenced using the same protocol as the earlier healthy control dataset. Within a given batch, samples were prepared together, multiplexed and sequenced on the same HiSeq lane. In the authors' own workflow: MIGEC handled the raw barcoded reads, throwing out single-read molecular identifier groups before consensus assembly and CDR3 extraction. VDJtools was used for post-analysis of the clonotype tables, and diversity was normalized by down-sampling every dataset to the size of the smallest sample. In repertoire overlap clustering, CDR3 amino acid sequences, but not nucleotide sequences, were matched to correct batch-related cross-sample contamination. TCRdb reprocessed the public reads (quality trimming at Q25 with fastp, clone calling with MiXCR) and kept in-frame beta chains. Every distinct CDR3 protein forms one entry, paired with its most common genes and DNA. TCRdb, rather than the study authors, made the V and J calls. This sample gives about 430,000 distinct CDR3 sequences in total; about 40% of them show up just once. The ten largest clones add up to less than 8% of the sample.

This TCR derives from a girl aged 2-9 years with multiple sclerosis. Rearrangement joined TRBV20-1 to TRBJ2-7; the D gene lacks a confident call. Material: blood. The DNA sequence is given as TGCAGTGCTAAAAAGGCCACGGCCTACGAGCAGTACTTC. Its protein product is CSAKKATAYEQYF.